This section outlines one TCR beta chain sequence together with its context. Its antigen is undetermined. These data belong to a study of graft-versus-host responses after intestinal transplantation. Overall study: Recipients got multivisceral, liver-intestinal, or isolated intestinal transplants. Recipients were all induced with anti-thymocyte globulin, then given tacrolimus and steroids for around three years. Study-level points and caveats: Some GvH clones were seen earlier in gut or blood, suggesting intestinal origin.

The CDR3 length is 13 residues. Trimming left V 4 bases short and J 3 bases short, with 9 bases between. CDR1 is SNHLY, CDR2 FYNNEI, per germline. Measured with immunoSEQ multiplex PCR; TCRdb has only the in-frame clones, and not every one. Seen here are about 21,000 clones, 80% to 90% observed once, and the top ten hold roughly 5%. The clonotype originates from a human patient who received an intestinal transplant, so some T cells may come from the graft donor. This material consisted of PBMCs, taken just over 64 days after intestinal transplantation. This sequence joins TRBV2 and TRBJ1-2; D is uncertain. The CDR3 DNA reads TGTGCCAGCAGTGGTGAGAGGCACTATGGCTACACCTTC. This codes for CASSGERHYGYTF.